This T cell receptor beta chain stems from a study of shared clonotypes between healthy human individuals (dated by TCRdb to about 2020). With respect to the entire study: Two women and a few men aged 18 to 49 years were included in the cohort. For each donor, CD4 naive and CD4 memory were each given three plates, CD8 naive was given two plates, and CD8 memory was given one plate. To estimate repertoire size and how much clonotypes are shared between individuals, the study performed deep sequencing of blood TCR repertoires from roughly five healthy adults. To increase sequencing depth and limit assay-specific biases, different laboratories used diverse techniques to prepare libraries and sequence TCR repertoires. Each donor's leukapheresis produced roughly between about 0.9 and 9.5 billion PBMCs. Points the paper makes about the study in general: When several donors were compared, the shared fraction of clonotypes was about 5% for naive CD4, roughly 3.3% for naive CD8, roughly 2.5% for memory CD4, and 0.35% to 0.5% for memory CD8. Rarefaction of sorted-subset datasets indicated incomplete sequencing despite the large sequencing depth. Naive subsets generally had larger estimated clonotype richness than memory subsets. Pairwise subsampling led to the expectation that sequencing depth would affect the degree of clonotype sharing among donors. The genetic and exposure-history diversity represented was limited by the small number of donors. Sampling was limited to blood, and TCR repertoires in tissue likely differ from TCR repertoires in blood. Compared with non-shared clonotypes, clonotypes shared by all four sorted-subset donors had higher generation probabilities.

CDR1 and CDR2, looked up from the germline V gene, are MNHEY and SVGAGI. The V end loses 2 bases and the J end loses 2 bases, and a stretch of 9 bases separates them. The CDR3 contains 14 residues, cysteine and phenylalanine counted. Only CDR3 DNA is held: 42 bases, read in frame from base 1. For the CD8 naive samples, CD45RO-negative cells were positively selected for CCR7, yielding a CD45RA+CCR7+ population from which TemRA cells were excluded. The donors were healthy, HIV-negative adults who had no recently reported acute infections or vaccinations. All donors were Caucasian adults living in Nashville, Tennessee, USA. Blood was obtained by leukapheresis, after which PBMCs were separated by Ficoll-Histopaque density gradient centrifugation and cryopreserved in liquid nitrogen vapor phase. Analytical flow cytometry was used to check the purity and quantity of every magnetically sorted T cell population. Genomic DNA was isolated from each sorted fraction and quantified by UV absorbance on a Nanodrop 2000c.

Comments on this clone: Its cognate antigen has yet to be identified. Qualities for individual bases were not recorded, and no much larger clone is one base off.

Using the deep immunoSEQ assay, TCR CDR3 regions were amplified from genomic DNA by multiplex PCR. Extracted genomic DNA from each cell subset was spread evenly across all wells of several immunoSEQ 96-well plates, with each plate serving as a replicate. For sorted subsets, each replicate PCR was loaded with approximately 0.2 ug genomic DNA, equivalent to 30,000 or so T cell genomes. Purified libraries were quantified with a Qubit 3.0 fluorometer, sized on a Bioanalyzer 2100, and re-quantified with the KAPA Library Quantification kit. A separate single-read 150-cycle Illumina NextSeq 550 flow cell was used to sequence each immunoSEQ 96-well plate. On the authors' methods: The immunoSEQ output contained only junctional sequences without quality scores, so filtering could not match that applied to full-length reads. Sequences were annotated with PyIR, a Python wrapper for IgBLAST v1.9, using IMGT germline references to assign V/J genes and CDR3. Reads were removed for weak V/J assignments (E-value above 1e-6), missing CDR3, stop codons, out-of-frame junctions, or ambiguous translated residues. V3J clonotypes were defined as sequences sharing an identical inferred V gene, J gene, and CDR3 amino acid sequence. To compute the percentage overlap between repertoires, the number of shared unique clonotypes was divided by the size of the smaller repertoire. Richness of each repertoire was evaluated using RTK rarefaction, the Chao1 estimator, and Recon v2.1 estimates of unobserved clonotypes. For all TCRbeta clonotypes obtained by the gDNA method from a few donors, generation probabilities were computed with OLGA. Drawn from immuneACCESS, this table holds only the in-frame rearrangements with V and J called that TCRdb kept. Clones are partly lost; checked studies trace under half to an unresolved V gene and leave the rest unexplained. Clone size and V and J calls were adopted from that table, with D and trimming inferred from the DNA. The sample includes hundreds of thousands of clones, with around 96% observed a single time. More than 0.085% of the sample is taken by the ten largest.

Rearrangement joined TRBV6-5 to TRBJ1-1; TRBD1 could be the D gene, as 5 bases match. The receptor comes from a woman in her twenties or thirties in good health. Specimen: naive CD8+ T cells sorted from blood. The cell subset or site label, read with the paper, signifies: CD45RA+CCR7+. The CDR3 protein is CASSYGAANTEAFF. Read as DNA, the sequence is TGTGCCAGCAGTTACGGGGCAGCAAACACTGAAGCTTTCTTT.